This record covers a single TCR beta chain. Its antigen is still unknown. No much larger clone exists at a distance of one base, and base qualities are not known. Explained via the paper, the time point label denotes: cells obtained before transplantation from donor or recipient. CD3+CD4+ and CD3+CD8+ populations were FACS-sorted from unstimulated pre-transplant donor and recipient cells taken from spleen or lymph nodes. The record originates from a study of graft-versus-host responses after intestinal transplantation (dated by TCRdb to the early 2020s). With regard to the full study: The transplants that recipients received were multivisceral, liver-intestinal, or isolated intestinal. Anti-thymocyte globulin induction was given to all recipients, followed by maintenance tacrolimus and steroids for 2 to 3 years. Graft-versus-host and host-versus-graft alloreactive T cell clones were tracked in the graft, circulation and bone marrow after intestinal transplantation using bulk TCR-beta CDR3 sequencing. To identify alloreactive clones, pre-transplant mixed lymphocyte reaction products were sequenced and compared with unstimulated pre-transplant donor and recipient T cells. Of the 20 to 25 intestinal transplant recipients enrolled in the cohort, one of whom was a retransplant, a few patients without pretransplant specimens were excluded. Donor T cell macrochimerism was defined as a peak of at least 4% donor T cells among recipient peripheral blood mononuclear cells. Instead of going to the commercial service, samples from a few later patients were sequenced in-house on an Illumina MiSeq and processed with MiXCR.

Library generation was performed with the immunoSEQ multiplex PCR assay. For most patients, genomic DNA was isolated with the Qiagen DNeasy Blood and Tissue Kit and shipped frozen to Adaptive Biotechnologies for TCR sequencing. Adaptive Biotechnologies carried out high-throughput TCR-beta CDR3 sequencing of genomic DNA for most patients. On the authors' methods: Adaptive's ImmunoSEQ software supplied the TCR sequencing data for around 19 patients, while MiXCR and VDJtools were used to process a few other patients. To correct CD4 versus CD8 sorting errors, any sequence found in both subsets at a frequency ratio below 5:1 was removed. CDR3 nucleotide sequences shared by donor and recipient were removed because the origin of these sequences could not be assigned. To be classed as alloreactive, a clone needed at least 2-fold expansion over unstimulated cells and a minimum CFSE-low frequency of 0.002% (template counts) or 0.001% (read counts). Mappable clones were those detected in sequenced pre-transplant spleen, lymph node, or MLR CFSE-low populations of the donor or recipient. The cumulative frequency of alloreactive clones was calculated as a percentage of all sequences, weighted by copy number. The table comes from immuneACCESS by way of TCRdb, which keeps in-frame sequences with V and J called. Part of the clones is missing from these tables; in studies checked, under half for an unresolved V gene and the rest for unknown reasons. V, J and clone size were drawn from that table, and D and trimming were deduced from the DNA. Counted in this sample were approximately 97,000 clones; 90% to 95% of them appeared once. About 0.18% of the sample belongs to the ten largest clones.

Taken from cysteine to phenylalanine, the CDR3 has 16 residues. Just CDR3 DNA is preserved here, 48 bases in frame from base 1. V is pruned by 4 bases and J by 1 base, leaving 7 bases of the junction without a gene match. CDR1 SGHRS and CDR2 YFSETQ were looked up in the germline V gene. The investigation overall reported the following: Early after transplant, peak levels of circulating GvH clones were found to be associated with declines in HvG clones. High GvH to HvG T cell clonal ratios were observed in the allografts of patients with donor T cell macrochimerism. The relatively low number and heterogeneity of intestinal transplant patients limited the conclusions. GvH clones were detected in recipient bone marrow, and some appeared earlier in ileal mucosa or blood, consistent with an intestinal mucosal origin.

This sample comprised unstimulated CD4+ T cells sorted from spleen or lymph node cells, obtained before transplant. The chain is made from TRBV5-1 and TRBJ1-2, and TRBD1 matches 10 of the central bases. The TCR sequence derives from a human donor who was the organ donor for an intestinal transplant. The bases are TGCGCCAGCAGCGACGGACAGGGGGTAGATAACTATGGCTACACCTTC. Its translation is CASSDGQGVDNYGYTF. Extended through the reference TRBV5-1 and TRBJ1-2 proteins, this CDR3 yields the full variable domain: KAGVTQTPRYLIKTRGQQVTLSCSPISGHRSVSWYQQTPGQGLQFLFEYFSETQRNKGNFPGRFSGRQFSNSRSEMNVSTLELGDSALYLCASSDGQGVDNYGYTFGSGTRLTVV.